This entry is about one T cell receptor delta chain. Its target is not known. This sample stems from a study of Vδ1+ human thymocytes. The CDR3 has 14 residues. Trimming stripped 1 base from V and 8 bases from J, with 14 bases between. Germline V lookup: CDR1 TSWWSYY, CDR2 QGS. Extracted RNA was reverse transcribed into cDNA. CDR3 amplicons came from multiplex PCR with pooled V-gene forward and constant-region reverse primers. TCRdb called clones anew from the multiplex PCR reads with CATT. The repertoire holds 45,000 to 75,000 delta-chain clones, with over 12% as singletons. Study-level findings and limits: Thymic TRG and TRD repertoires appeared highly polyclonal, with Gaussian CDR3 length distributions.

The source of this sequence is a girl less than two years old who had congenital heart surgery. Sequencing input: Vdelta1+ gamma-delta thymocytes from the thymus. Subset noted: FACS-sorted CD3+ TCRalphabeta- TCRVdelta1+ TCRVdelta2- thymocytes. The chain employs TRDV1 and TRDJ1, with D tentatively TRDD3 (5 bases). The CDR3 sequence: CALGERGVRGKLIF. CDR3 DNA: TGTGCTCTTGGGGAACGGGGGGTGAGAGGGAAACTCATCTTT.